The 10 T cell receptor beta chains below were found in one sample sequenced in a study of cytomegalovirus exposure and HLA in healthy donors. This PCR relied on a set of 60 Vbeta primers and 13 Jbeta primers. Clones were read by immunoSEQ multiplex PCR, and TCRdb kept only the in-frame ones, dropping some. The table shows around 130,000 clones, with 65% to 90% occurring only once. Material for sequencing was PBMCs. These receptors all stem from a girl aged 2-10 years in good health and CMV-seronegative.

J is TRBJ2-6 and V is TRBV7-8; D gene uncertain. V was pared by 4 bases and J by 0 bases, with 4 bases between. Germline-derived CDR1 and CDR2 are SGHVS and FQNEAQ. The length of the CDR3 is 14 residues. Here the CDR3 DNA reads TGTGCCAGCAGCTCCGTCTCTGGGGCCAACGTCCTGACTTTC. Translating gives CASSSVSGANVLTF.

V gene TRBV7-7 combines with J gene TRBJ2-3; 9 positions match TRBD2. The CDR3 loop spans 15 amino acids. CDR1 and CDR2 from the germline V gene are SSHAT and FNYEAQ (reference sequence). V lost 3 bases, J lost 3 bases, and 4 bases stayed unmatched. The CDR3 DNA follows: TGTGCCAGCAGCTTTAGCGGGAGTCCGACAGATACGCAGTATTTT. Translation gives CASSFSGSPTDTQYF.

The V call is TRBV4-1, the J call TRBJ2-1; the match to TRBD2 covers 11 bases. Germline V gene lookup returns CDR1 MGHRA and CDR2 YSYEKL. Losses at the gene ends were 5 bases for V and 4 bases for J; bases not matched to a gene: 10. This CDR3 region has 17 residues. The CDR3 nucleotides read TGCGCCAGCAGCGTTCGGCCGACTAGCGGGGAATACAATGAGCAGTTCTTC. Translating it yields CASSVRPTSGEYNEQFF.

The sample holds one count of this clone. This chain joins TRBV29-1 and TRBJ2-7; 7 bases fit TRBD1. Trimming cost V 4 bases and J 1 base; bases outside gene matches: 10. CDR3 length equals 15 residues. CDR1 is SQVTM, CDR2 ANQGSEA, per germline. CDR3 sequence: CSVVPRDSYSYEQYF. In nucleotides, the CDR3 is TGCAGCGTTGTCCCCCGGGACAGTTATTCCTACGAGCAGTACTTC.

The CDR3 spells CASTLPSPVNTGELFF. CDR3 nucleotide sequence: TGTGCCAGCACCTTACCCAGTCCCGTGAACACCGGGGAGCTGTTTTTT. J is TRBJ2-2 and V is TRBV5-8; D is undetermined. The V gene lost 6 bases and the J gene lost 1 base, with 16 bases spanning the gap. The CDR3 is 16 residues long. Per the germline V gene, CDR1 is SGHTS and CDR2 is YDEGEE.

This clone has just one count. The V call is TRBV18, the J call TRBJ2-3, with D unclear. CDR1 and CDR2 (germline): KGHSH, LQKENI. The CDR3 spans 13 residues. Trimming took 6 bases from V and 2 from J, leaving 9 bases between them. The CDR3, as DNA: TGTGCCAGCTCTCCGGGTCTCACAGATACGCAGTATTTT. This codes for CASSPGLTDTQYF.

The chain couples TRBV7-3 to TRBJ2-3; TRBD2 matches 8 bases. The germline V gene encodes CDR1 SGHTA and CDR2 FQGTGA. V lost 3 bases, J lost 5 bases, and 10 bases stayed unmatched. This CDR3 has 16 amino acids. The CDR3 DNA is TGTGCCAGCAGCTTGCTCAGCGGGGGAGGAGGAGATACGCAGTATTTT. It translates to CASSLLSGGGGDTQYF.

The V gene is TRBV19, the J gene TRBJ2-7; TRBD1 matches at 7 bases. Per germline, CDR1 LNHDA and CDR2 SQIVND (reference sequence). Trimming took 5 bases from V and 0 from J; bases not matched to a gene: 4. This CDR3 region has 14 residues. CDR3 amino acids: CASSLQGTSYEQYF. As DNA, the CDR3 is TGTGCCAGTAGTCTACAGGGGACCTCCTACGAGCAGTACTTC.

The V and J genes are TRBV5-1 and TRBJ2-1; 10 nucleotides match TRBD2. Looked up from germline, CDR1 is SGHRS and CDR2 is YFSETQ. The length of the CDR3 is 15 residues. Trimming cost V 1 base and J 7 bases; bases outside gene matches: 5. The CDR3 DNA is TGCGCCAGCAGCTTGACTAGCGGGATGCGAAATGAGCAGTTCTTC. Protein sequence: CASSLTSGMRNEQFF.

The V gene is TRBV11-3, the J gene TRBJ2-2; D might be TRBD2 (5 bases). The CDR3 covers 14 residues. V shed 3 bases and J shed 3 bases, with 8 bases lying between them. CDR1 and CDR2 (germline): SGHNT, YENEEA. The CDR3 sequence is CASSFEGDTGELFF. The CDR3 coding sequence is TGTGCCAGCAGCTTCGAGGGTGACACCGGGGAGCTGTTTTTT.